This section outlines one T cell receptor (beta chain) sequence together with its context. Its specific antigen is unknown. The record has no base qualities; no much larger clone is one base away. The library was built by means of the immunoSEQ multiplex PCR assay. The multiplex PCR relied on a mix of 60 forward primers for TCR Vbeta segments and 13 reverse primers for TCR Jbeta segments. Amplification of the CDR3 region of rearranged TCR beta genes was performed with a multiplex PCR assay on genomic DNA. The Illumina HiSeq System was used to sequence the amplified TCR beta libraries as 87-base-pair reads. On the study's bioinformatics: A later analysis counted 65 million to 90 million unique TCR beta chains across the 550 to 800 repertoires, and roughly 9.9 million of these chains were shared by at least two donors. To remove PCR and sequencing errors, raw reads were error-corrected and collapsed into unique sequences using a nearest-neighbor algorithm that merged closely related sequences. V, D and J gene segments were assigned by aligning CDR3 sequences to IMGT reference sequences. For a sequence to be retained, a match of at least six nucleotides was required to both a V gene segment and a J gene segment. A rearrangement counted as productive if the CDR3 had no stop codons and remained in frame with V and J, and every other rearrangement counted as non-productive. Following IMGT convention, CDR3 was defined as the stretch from the second conserved V-encoded cysteine to the conserved J-encoded phenylalanine. Sequences without an unambiguous match to a single V gene segment were excluded from the earlier analysis of about 630 of the donors. An earlier analysis of roughly 590 of the donors called V segments functional above 56.7% productive rearrangements and segregating when the between-donor standard deviation exceeded 5%. A statistical classification framework was built for diagnosing cytomegalovirus status from the catalog of TCR beta chain sequences. In a later analysis, V and J genes were assigned by comparing TCR nucleotide sequences against IMGT/GENE-DB human TR gene sequences. The TCRdist pipeline was used in a later analysis to assign CDR3 sequences and most-parsimonious VDJ recombination scenarios. A later analysis defined each TCR beta chain by its CDR3 amino acid sequence plus V-gene family, and excluded reads lacking a unique V-gene family. A later analysis removed 600 or so highly shared, low-generation-probability nucleotide sequences to deal with suspected cross-contamination and a sequencing artifact. For each public chain, a later analysis derived a clonal expansion index from normalized ranks of inferred template counts within each repertoire. In a later analysis, generation probabilities were computed with a VDJ recombination model fitted to out-of-frame rearrangements, and the resulting probabilities were checked against IGoR. Hypergeometric tests were used in a later analysis to score TCR-TCR, TCR-HLA and TCR-CMV co-occurrence, with a repertoire-size bias correction applied to the TCR pairs. In a later analysis, false discovery rates were estimated by permuting HLA or CMV assignments 20 times. In a later analysis, co-occurring TCRs were grouped using DBSCAN, with TCRdist sequence similarity added in when clustering inside HLA-allele-positive subsets. For co-occurrence clustering, repertoires with fewer than 30,000 or more than 120,000 public chains were excluded, along with four to six repertoires with anomalous nucleotide sharing. Not all clones reach the TCRdb copy of this immuneACCESS table, which keeps in-frame sequences only. Checked studies attribute under half of the gap to unresolved V genes and leave the rest unexplained. The V and J calls and clone size were taken over from that table, and D and trimming were inferred from the DNA. This sample has some 130,000 clones in its table, and roughly 85% of those were observed once. The ten largest clones take up 6.5% of the sample.

The data originate from a study of cytomegalovirus exposure and HLA in healthy donors (dated by TCRdb to about 2017). For the study in its entirety: An earlier analysis of roughly 500 of the donors reported approximately 280 Gb of sequence data and 117 million unique TCR beta sequences obtained from about 179 million T cells. Typing coverage differed by locus: A, B, C, DRB1 and DQB1 were typed in roughly 620-630 donors, DQA1 in about 560, DPA1 in some 610, and DPB1 in about 450. Of the 300 to 400 genotyped donors, approximately 80% fell in the genetic ancestry cluster associated with self-reported Caucasian donors. To study patterns of TCR occurrence, a later analysis re-analyzed previously published TCR beta repertoires from 550 to 800 donors and added high-resolution HLA genotyping. The later analysis used no new phenotypic data to find candidate immune exposures, relying instead on TCR beta sequences and their occurrence across donors. Because of strong linkage in the cohort, four or five DR-DQ haplotypes were treated as single units for association and clustering. Donor age, sex, ethnicity and CMV serostatus were compiled alongside the repertoire data. An early release that covered some 640 HLA-typed donors contained about 300 gigabases of sequencing data and tens of millions of unique TCR sequences. To decide whether each TCR beta V gene segment behaved as functional or pseudogenic, an earlier analysis of approximately 590 of the donors relied on high-throughput TCR beta sequencing. Both class I and class II loci were covered by HLA typing, at four-digit resolution. The study was designed to test whether signatures of past pathogen exposure could be identified by cataloging public T cell receptors. A later genetic analysis used genome-wide SNP genotypes for about 55% of the 666 donors, treating that subset as a discovery cohort. All discovery cohort repertoires had been generated using a single sequencing platform. A separate validation cohort of 90 to 150 different subjects was used in addition to the 666-subject first cohort. Using immunosequencing, the study profiled T cell repertoires from 550 to 750 subjects and related those repertoires to cytomegalovirus serostatus. To predict cytomegalovirus infection status, the study brought together high-throughput TCR immunosequencing, statistical association of individual TCRs with disease status, and machine learning. Among some 400 genotyped donors of the cohort, an average of approximately 240,000 unique TCR beta nucleotide sequences was sequenced per donor, of which roughly 17% were non-productive.

Results the study describes overall, beyond this receptor: A later genetic analysis associated a missense DCLRE1C variant with V-gene and J-gene trimming of TCR beta chains, and an independent cohort replicated the association. A cluster of highly shared sequence variants was judged likely to be a technical artifact of the sequencing pipeline. Correlated functional status among segregating V segments might reflect linkage disequilibrium, but an unknown experimental factor could not be ruled out. When HLA alleles, especially DR and DQ, strongly co-occurred, attributing TCR associations to individual alleles was difficult. According to a later genetic analysis, donors in an Asian-associated ancestry cluster had fewer N-insertions in productive TCRs than the roughly 670-donor mean. Because the 87-base-pair reads could not distinguish some IMGT-functional V segments, including TRBV6-2 and TRBV6-3, those segments were excluded. The earlier analysis of 587 of the donors excluded roughly 17 rarely observed V segments, including chromosome 9 orphons, because counts were too low. At a false discovery rate of 0.05, a later analysis linked 16,951 TCR beta sequences to specific HLA alleles. According to a later analysis, most CMV-associated TCR beta chains appeared to be HLA-restricted, and the HLA associations seemed to be driven largely by CMV exposure. Several of the top co-occurrence clusters appeared to be linked to parvovirus B19, influenza, CMV and Epstein-Barr virus, according to a later analysis. Cytomegalovirus status was reported to be diagnosed by the classifier with high specificity and sensitivity in both the original and validation cohorts. Most TCR sequences were seen in very few donors, while some public TCRs were found in many individuals. According to a later analysis, TCR association rates differed among HLA loci, with DRB1 alleles showing the most associated TCRs and HLA-C alleles showing the fewest. Presence/absence analyses assumed roughly uniform sequencing depth across donors, an assumption that may not hold. The study listed around 160 TCR beta chains as associated with cytomegalovirus. Only TCR beta chains were sequenced in this cohort, and the absence of alpha or paired-chain data limited detectable features. Because HLA typing was unavailable for some donors at each locus, only the typed subset was used in association tests. A few of the identified cytomegalovirus-associated TCR beta chains were confirmed in vitro to be specific for cytomegalovirus antigens. A further reported finding was that TCR beta sequences accurately predicted the HLA-A and HLA-B alleles for most subjects in the first cohort. CMV serostatus was the only immune exposure information available for the cohort. It was suggested by the authors that the approach could potentially be generalized to other disease states and immunological phenotypes. In a later analysis, HLA-associated TCR beta chains showed more clonal expansion and lower generation probabilities than non-associated chains that were equally common. Broadly in line with IMGT annotations, most TCR beta V segments showed up in productive rearrangements about 87% or about 30% of the time in an earlier analysis of approximately 640 of the donors.

Based on the germline V gene, the CDR1 and CDR2 sequences are SNHLY and FYNNEI. At the junction V is shortened by 7 bases and J by 10 bases, with 13 bases in between. The CDR3 measures 11 amino acids from cysteine to phenylalanine. This entry keeps only the CDR3 DNA: 33 bases, framed from base 1. The cohort comprised approximately 700 healthy bone marrow donors. Cohort members were all nominally healthy when sampled, although unrecorded immune exposures were likely present. The donor tested CMV seropositive, placing the donor among the roughly 300 seropositive members of the cohort. Every donor gave a peripheral blood sample, and the peripheral blood mononuclear cells from that sample were used for TCR beta sequencing. Genomic DNA was extracted from the blood cell samples with the Qiagen DNeasy Blood Extraction Kit.

The chain is encoded by TRBV2 joined to TRBJ1-1; the D gene cannot be named for sure. The sequenced sample was PBMCs. The clonotype was recovered from a man aged 35-49 years in good health and CMV-seropositive. The nucleotide sequence reads TGTGCCAGCACCTCCCGTGAGGCAGCTTTCTTT. Its protein product is CASTSREAAFF.